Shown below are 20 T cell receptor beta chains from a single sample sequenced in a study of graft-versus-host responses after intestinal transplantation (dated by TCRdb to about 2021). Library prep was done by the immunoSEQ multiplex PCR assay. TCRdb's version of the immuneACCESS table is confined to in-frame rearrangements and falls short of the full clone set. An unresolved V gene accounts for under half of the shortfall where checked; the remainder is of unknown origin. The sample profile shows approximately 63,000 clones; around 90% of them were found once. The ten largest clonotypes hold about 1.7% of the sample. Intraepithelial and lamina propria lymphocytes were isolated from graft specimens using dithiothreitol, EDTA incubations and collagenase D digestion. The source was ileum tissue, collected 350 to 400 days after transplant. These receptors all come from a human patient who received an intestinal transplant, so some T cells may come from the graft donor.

Here the CDR3 DNA reads TGTGCCAGCAGTTATGGAGGGGTTGATCAGCCCCAGCATTTT. This codes for CASSYGGVDQPQHF. The V gene is TRBV27, the J gene TRBJ1-5, with D perhaps TRBD1 (5 bases). This CDR3 comprises 14 residues. V was clipped by 4 bases and J by 5 bases, with 12 bases between them. Per germline, CDR1 MNHEY and CDR2 SMNVEV (reference sequence).

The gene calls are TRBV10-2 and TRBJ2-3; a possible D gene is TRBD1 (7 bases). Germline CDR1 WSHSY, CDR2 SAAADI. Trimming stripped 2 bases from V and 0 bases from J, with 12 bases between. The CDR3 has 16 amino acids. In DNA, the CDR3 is TGCGCCAGCAGTGAGAGGAGGGGGCCAAGCACAGATACGCAGTATTTT. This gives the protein CASSERRGPSTDTQYF.

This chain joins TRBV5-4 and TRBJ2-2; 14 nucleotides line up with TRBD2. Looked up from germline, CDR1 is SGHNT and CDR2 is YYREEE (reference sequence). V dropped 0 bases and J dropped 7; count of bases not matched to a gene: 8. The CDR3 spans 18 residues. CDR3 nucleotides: TGTGCCAGCAGCTTGGCTCTGACTAGCGGGGGGGCAGGCGGGGAGCTGTTTTTT. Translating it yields CASSLALTSGGAGGELFF.

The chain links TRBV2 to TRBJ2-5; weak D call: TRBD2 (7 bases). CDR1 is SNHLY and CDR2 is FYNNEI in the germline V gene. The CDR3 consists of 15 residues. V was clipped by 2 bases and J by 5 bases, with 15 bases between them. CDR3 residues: CASSEREGGLETQYF. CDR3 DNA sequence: TGTGCCAGCAGTGAAAGGGAGGGGGGGCTCGAGACCCAGTACTTC.

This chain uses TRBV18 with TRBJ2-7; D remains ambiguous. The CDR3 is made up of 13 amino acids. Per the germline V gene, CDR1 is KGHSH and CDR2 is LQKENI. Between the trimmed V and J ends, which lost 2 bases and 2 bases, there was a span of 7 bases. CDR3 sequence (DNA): TGTGCCAGCTCACCAGGGAACACCTACGAGCAGTACTTC. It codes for CASSPGNTYEQYF.

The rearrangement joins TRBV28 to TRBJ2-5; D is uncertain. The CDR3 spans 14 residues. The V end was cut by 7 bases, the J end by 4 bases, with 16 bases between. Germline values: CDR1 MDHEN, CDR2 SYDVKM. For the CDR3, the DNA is TGTGCCAGCACCTCATCGGGTGTCACAGAGACCCAGTACTTC. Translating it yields CASTSSGVTETQYF. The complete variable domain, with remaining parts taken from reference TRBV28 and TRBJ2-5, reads DVKVTQSSRYLVKRTGEKVFLECVQDMDHENMFWYRQDPGLGLRLIYFSYDVKMKEKGDIPEGYSVSREKKERFSLILESASTNQTSMYLCASTSSGVTETQYFGPGTRLLVL.

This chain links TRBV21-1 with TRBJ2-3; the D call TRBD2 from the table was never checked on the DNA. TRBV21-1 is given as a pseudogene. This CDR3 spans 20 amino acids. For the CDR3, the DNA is TGTGCCAGCAGCAAAGGGGGGACTAGCGGGAGGGAAGGCATGACAGATACGCAGTATTTT. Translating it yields CASSKGGTSGREGMTDTQYF.

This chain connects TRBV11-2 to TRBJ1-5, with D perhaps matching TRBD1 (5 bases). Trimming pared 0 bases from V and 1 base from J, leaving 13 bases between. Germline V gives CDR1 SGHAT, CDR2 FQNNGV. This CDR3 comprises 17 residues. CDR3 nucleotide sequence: TGTGCCAGCAGCTTAGAATGCCCGACAGTGAGCAATCAGCCCCAGCATTTT. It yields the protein CASSLECPTVSNQPQHF.

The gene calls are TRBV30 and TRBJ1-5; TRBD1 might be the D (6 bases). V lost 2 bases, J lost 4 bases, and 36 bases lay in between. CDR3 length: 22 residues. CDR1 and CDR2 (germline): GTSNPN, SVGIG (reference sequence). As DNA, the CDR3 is TGTGCCTGGAGTTTTGGAACCCCCCCAGAAACAGGGCCGGGGACCCGGAATCAGCCCCAGCATTTT. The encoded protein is CAWSFGTPPETGPGTRNQPQHF.

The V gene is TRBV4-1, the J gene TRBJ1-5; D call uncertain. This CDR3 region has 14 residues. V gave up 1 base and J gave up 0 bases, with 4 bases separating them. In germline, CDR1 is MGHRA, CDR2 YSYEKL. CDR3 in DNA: TGCGCCAGCAGCCAAGGGTATAGCAATCAGCCCCAGCATTTT. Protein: CASSQGYSNQPQHF.

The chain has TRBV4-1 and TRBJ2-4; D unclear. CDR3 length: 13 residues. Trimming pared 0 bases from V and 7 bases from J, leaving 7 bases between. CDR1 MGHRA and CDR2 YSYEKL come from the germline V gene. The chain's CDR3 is CASSQDRYNIQYF. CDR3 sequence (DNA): TGCGCCAGCAGCCAAGATCGTTACAACATTCAGTACTTC.

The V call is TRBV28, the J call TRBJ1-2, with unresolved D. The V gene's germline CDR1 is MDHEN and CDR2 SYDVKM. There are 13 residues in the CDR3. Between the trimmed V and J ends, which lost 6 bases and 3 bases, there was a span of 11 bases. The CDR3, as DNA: TGTGCCAGCAGCCACGACACATACTATGGCTACACCTTC. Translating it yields CASSHDTYYGYTF.

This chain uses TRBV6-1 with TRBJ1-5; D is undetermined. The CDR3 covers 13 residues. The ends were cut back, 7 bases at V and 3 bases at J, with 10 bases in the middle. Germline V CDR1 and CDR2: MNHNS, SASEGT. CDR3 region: CASKEVINQPQHF. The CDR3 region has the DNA TGTGCCAGCAAGGAGGTTATCAATCAGCCCCAGCATTTT.

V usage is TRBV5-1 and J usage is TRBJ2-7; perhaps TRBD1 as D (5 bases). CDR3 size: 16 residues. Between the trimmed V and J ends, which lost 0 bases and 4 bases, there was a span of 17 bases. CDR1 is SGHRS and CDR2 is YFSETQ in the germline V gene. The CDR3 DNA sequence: TGCGCCAGCAGCTTGGACTCCAGGGTTTTGATTTACGAGCAGTACTTC. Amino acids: CASSLDSRVLIYEQYF.

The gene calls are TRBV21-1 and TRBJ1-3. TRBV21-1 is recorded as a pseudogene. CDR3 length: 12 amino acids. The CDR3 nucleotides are TGTGCCAGCAGGGGTGCTGGAAACACCATATATTTT. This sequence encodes CASRGAGNTIYF.

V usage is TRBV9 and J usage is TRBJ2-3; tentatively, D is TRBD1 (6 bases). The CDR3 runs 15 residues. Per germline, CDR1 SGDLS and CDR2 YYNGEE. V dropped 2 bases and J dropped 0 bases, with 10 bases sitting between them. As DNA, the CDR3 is TGTGCCAGCAGCGTGACAGGCGCTAGCACAGATACGCAGTATTTT. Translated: CASSVTGASTDTQYF.

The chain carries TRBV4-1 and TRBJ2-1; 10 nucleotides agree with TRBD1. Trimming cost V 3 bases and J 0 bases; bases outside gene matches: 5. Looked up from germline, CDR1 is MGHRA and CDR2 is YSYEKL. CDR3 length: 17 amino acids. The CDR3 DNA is TGCGCCAGCAGCCAGGGACAGGGGTTGAGCTCCTACAATGAGCAGTTCTTC. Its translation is CASSQGQGLSSYNEQFF.

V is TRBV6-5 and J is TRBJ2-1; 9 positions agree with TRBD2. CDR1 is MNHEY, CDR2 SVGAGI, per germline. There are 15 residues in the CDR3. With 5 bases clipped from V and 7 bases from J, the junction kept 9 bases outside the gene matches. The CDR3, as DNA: TGTGCCAGCAGTCAACGAAGACTAGCGGAAAATGAGCAGTTCTTC. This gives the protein CASSQRRLAENEQFF.

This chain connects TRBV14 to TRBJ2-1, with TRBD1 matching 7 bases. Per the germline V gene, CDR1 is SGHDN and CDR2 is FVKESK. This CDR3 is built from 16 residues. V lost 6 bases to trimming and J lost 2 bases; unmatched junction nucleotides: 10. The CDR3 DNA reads TGTGCCAGCAGTCCCGTGGACAGGTTGGCCTACAATGAGCAGTTCTTC. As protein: CASSPVDRLAYNEQFF. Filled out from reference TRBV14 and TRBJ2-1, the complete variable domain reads EAGVTQFPSHSVIEKGQTVTLRCDPISGHDNLYWYRRVMGKEIKFLLHFVKESKQDESGMPNNRFLAERTGGTYSTLKVQPAELEDSGVYFCASSPVDRLAYNEQFFGPGTRLTVL.

The CDR3 here is CASSFWEGYSAYEQYF. CDR3 nucleotides: TGTGCCAGCAGTTTTTGGGAAGGGTACTCAGCCTACGAGCAGTACTTC. The V gene is TRBV28, the J gene TRBJ2-7; D uncertain. The germline V and J ends were trimmed by 3 bases and 2 bases, with 17 bases remaining between them. The CDR3 is 16 residues long. Germline values: CDR1 MDHEN, CDR2 SYDVKM. Together with reference TRBV28 and TRBJ2-7, the CDR3 gives the full variable domain: DVKVTQSSRYLVKRTGEKVFLECVQDMDHENMFWYRQDPGLGLRLIYFSYDVKMKEKGDIPEGYSVSREKKERFSLILESASTNQTSMYLCASSFWEGYSAYEQYFGPGTRLTVT.